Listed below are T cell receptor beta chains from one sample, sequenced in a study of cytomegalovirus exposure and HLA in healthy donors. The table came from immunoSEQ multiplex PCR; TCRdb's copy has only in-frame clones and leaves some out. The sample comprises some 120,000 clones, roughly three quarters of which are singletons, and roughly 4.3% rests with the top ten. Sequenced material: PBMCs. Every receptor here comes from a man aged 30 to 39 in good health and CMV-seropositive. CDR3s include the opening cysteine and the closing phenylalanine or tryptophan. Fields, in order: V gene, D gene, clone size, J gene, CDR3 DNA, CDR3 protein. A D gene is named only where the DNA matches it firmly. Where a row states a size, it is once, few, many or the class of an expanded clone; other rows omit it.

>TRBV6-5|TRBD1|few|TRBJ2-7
TGTGCCAGCAGTTCCTGGGGGACAGGGGGCGGCGAGCAGTACTTC
CASSSWGTGGGEQYF
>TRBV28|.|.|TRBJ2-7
TGTGCCAGTCTGGGACTCGGATCCTACGAGCAGTACTTC
CASLGLGSYEQYF
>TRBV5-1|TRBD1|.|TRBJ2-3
TGCGCCAGCAGCCGGGACAGCGCCCGAGATACGCAGTATTTT
CASSRDSARDTQYF
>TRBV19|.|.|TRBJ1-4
TGTGCCAGTAGTATTCTAGGGGTTAATGAAAAACTGTTTTTT
CASSILGVNEKLFF
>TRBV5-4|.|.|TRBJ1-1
TGTGCCAGCAGCTTGACGCGGGCGGGCACTGAAGCTTTCTTT
CASSLTRAGTEAFF
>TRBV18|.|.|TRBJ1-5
TGTGCCAGCTCACCCTTGGGAGATAGCAATCAGCCCCAGCATTTT
CASSPLGDSNQPQHF
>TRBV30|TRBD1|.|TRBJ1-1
TGTGCCTGCCGGCGACAGGGTTTCGACACTGAAGCTTTCTTT
CACRRQGFDTEAFF
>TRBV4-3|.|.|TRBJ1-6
TGCGCCAGCAGCCTAATGACAGACCTTAATTCACCCCTCCACTTT
CASSLMTDLNSPLHF
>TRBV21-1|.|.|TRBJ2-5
TGTGCCAGGGAGCGGGAACCGTACCAAGAGACCCAGTACTTC
CAREREPYQETQYF
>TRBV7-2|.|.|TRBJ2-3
TGTGCCAGCAGCTTAGACTTCACAGATACGCAGTATTTT
CASSLDFTDTQYF
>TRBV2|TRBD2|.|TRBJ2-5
TGTGCCAGCAGTGAAGGGACTAGCGGGGGTGAGACCCAGTACTTC
CASSEGTSGGETQYF
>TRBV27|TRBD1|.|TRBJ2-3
TGTGCCAGCAGTCCCGGACAGGGCACAGATACGCAGTATTTT
CASSPGQGTDTQYF
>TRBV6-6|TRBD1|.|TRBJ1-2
TGTGCCAGCAGTTACACCGGGACAGGGAGCTATGGCTACACCTTC
CASSYTGTGSYGYTF